This T cell receptor (beta chain) originates from a study of T cell changes during pregnancy in multiple sclerosis. Libraries were prepared by immunoSEQ multiplex PCR; TCRdb keeps only in-frame clonotypes and omits some of them. Of 70,000 to 100,000 clones in the sample, 80% to 95% were seen once. Trimming took 4 bases from V and 3 from J; bases not matched to a gene: 0. This CDR3 spans 14 amino acids. From germline, CDR1 is MRHNA and CDR2 SNTAGT. There are a few counts of this clone. The sequence was collected from a female donor in good health, enrolled as a control in a pregnancy study. The sample in question was peripheral blood, obtained in the third trimester of pregnancy. The chain has TRBV6-4 and TRBJ2-2, with TRBD1 identical over 9 bases. CDR3 DNA: TGTGCCAGCAGTGGGACAGGGGACACCGGGGAGCTGTTTTTT. Translation gives CASSGTGDTGELFF.